These T cell receptor beta chains were read from a single sample in a study of shared clonotypes between healthy human individuals. The data were produced by immunoSEQ multiplex PCR, yet TCRdb's version contains in-frame clones alone and is incomplete. The data show about 2 million clones, with about 94% seen just once and 1% to 1.3% held by the top ten. Input material: naive CD8+ T cells sorted from blood. The source of these receptors is a man between 18 and 29 years old in good health. CDR3s include the opening cysteine and the closing phenylalanine or tryptophan. The D gene is left open where the match is weak. For some rows the clone size is stated as once, few or many, or as a class when expanded; others skip it.

clone_size d_call j_call v_call cdr3_aa cdr3_nt
many NA TRBJ1-1 TRBV10-3 CAISPLGGTEAFF TGTGCCATCTCCCCTTTGGGGGGCACTGAAGCTTTCTTT
NA NA TRBJ1-5 TRBV6-6 CASSWDANQPQHF TGTGCCAGCAGTTGGGATGCCAATCAGCCCCAGCATTTT
NA NA TRBJ2-5 TRBV10-1 CASSKDTGRETQYF TGCGCCAGCAGCAAGGACACCGGACGAGAGACCCAGTACTTC
NA TRBD2 TRBJ2-1 TRBV29-1 CSVEIGLADNEQFF TGCAGCGTTGAAATCGGACTAGCGGACAATGAGCAGTTCTTC
NA NA TRBJ1-1 TRBV19 CASSPDAPGGDTEAFF TGTGCCAGTAGTCCCGACGCCCCCGGAGGGGACACTGAAGCTTTCTTT
NA TRBD2 TRBJ2-7 TRBV7-8 CASSPGLAGALRGHEQYF TGTGCCAGCAGCCCCGGACTAGCGGGGGCCCTCAGGGGCCACGAGCAGTACTTC
NA NA TRBJ1-3 TRBV4-2 CASSQDSGPGNTIYF TGTGCCAGCAGCCAAGATTCAGGTCCTGGAAACACCATATATTTT
NA NA TRBJ1-1 TRBV14 CASSHLGGTTEAFF TGTGCCAGCAGCCACTTAGGGGGGACCACTGAAGCTTTCTTT
NA TRBD2 TRBJ2-5 TRBV7-3 CASSLSGEETQYF TGTGCCAGCAGCCTTAGCGGGGAAGAGACCCAGTACTTC
NA TRBD1 TRBJ2-1 TRBV9 CASSLRGHSSYNEQFF TGTGCCAGCAGCCTCAGGGGGCACAGCTCCTACAATGAGCAGTTCTTC
NA NA TRBJ2-4 TRBV5-8 CASSVVQYF TGTGCCAGCAGCGTCGTTCAGTACTTC
NA NA TRBJ2-1 TRBV7-6 CASSLVPYNEQFF TGTGCCAGCAGCTTAGTCCCATACAATGAGCAGTTCTTC
NA NA TRBJ2-7 TRBV5-1 CASSLVDGYEQYF TGCGCCAGCAGCTTGGTCGACGGATACGAGCAGTACTTC
NA NA TRBJ2-7 TRBV5-6 CASSFTNTPYEQYF TGTGCCAGCAGCTTCACCAACACCCCCTACGAGCAGTACTTC
once TRBD1 TRBJ2-7 TRBV18 CASSPNRGHEQYF TGTGCCAGCTCACCAAACAGGGGGCACGAGCAGTACTTC
NA TRBD2 TRBJ2-7 TRBV15 CATSRVTSGYYEQYF TGTGCCACCAGCAGAGTTACTAGCGGGTACTACGAGCAGTACTTC
NA NA TRBJ1-1 TRBV13 CASSGLQGKGEAFF TGTGCCAGCAGCGGGTTACAGGGTAAGGGTGAAGCTTTCTTT
NA NA TRBJ1-1 TRBV28 CASILGTLGNTEAFF TGTGCCAGCATACTTGGGACACTTGGGAACACTGAAGCTTTCTTT
NA NA TRBJ2-7 TRBV7-9 CASSLGVTYEQYF TGTGCCAGCAGCTTAGGGGTGACCTACGAGCAGTACTTC
NA NA TRBJ2-7 TRBV28 CASSTGISEYEQYF TGTGCCAGCAGCACCGGGATTTCGGAGTACGAGCAGTACTTC
NA NA TRBJ2-6 TRBV27 CASSSGLPGANVLTF TGTGCCAGCAGTTCAGGGCTCCCTGGGGCCAACGTCCTGACTTTC
NA NA TRBJ1-5 TRBV30 CAWSLGDYSNQPQHF TGTGCCTGGAGCCTTGGTGACTATAGCAATCAGCCCCAGCATTTT
NA NA TRBJ2-1 TRBV5-6 CASSLWEANEQFF TGTGCCAGCAGCTTGTGGGAAGCGAATGAGCAGTTCTTC
NA TRBD1 TRBJ1-6 TRBV30 CAWRETGENSPLHF TGTGCCTGGAGGGAGACAGGGGAGAATTCACCCCTCCACTTT
NA NA TRBJ1-1 TRBV7-2 CASSHLEFIEAFF TGTGCCAGCAGCCATTTGGAGTTTATTGAAGCTTTCTTT
NA TRBD1 TRBJ1-5 TRBV5-8 CASSSGQGIAGNQPQHF TGTGCCAGCAGCTCGGGACAGGGGATCGCTGGCAATCAGCCCCAGCATTTT
NA NA TRBJ1-1 TRBV2 CASILSGDSTEAFF TGTGCCAGCATCCTTTCAGGGGATAGCACTGAAGCTTTCTTT
NA NA TRBJ1-4 TRBV7-9 CASSLGAEKLFF TGTGCCAGCAGCTTAGGGGCCGAAAAACTGTTTTTT
NA TRBD1 TRBJ2-4 TRBV4-3 CASSAGQGNIQYF TGCGCCAGCAGCGCCGGACAGGGGAACATTCAGTACTTC
NA TRBD1 TRBJ1-1 TRBV19 CASSIGVDRGLDTEAFF TGTGCCAGTAGTATAGGGGTGGACAGGGGGCTTGACACTGAAGCTTTCTTT
NA TRBD2 TRBJ2-3 TRBV29-1 CSVEDYGRDTDTQYF TGCAGCGTTGAAGATTACGGGAGGGACACAGATACGCAGTATTTT
NA TRBD1 TRBJ2-7 TRBV28 CASKDRGGEQYF TGTGCCAGCAAAGACAGGGGTGGAGAGCAGTACTTC
NA TRBD1 TRBJ1-1 TRBV4-1 CASSRIQGGTEAFF TGCGCCAGCAGCCGCATTCAGGGGGGCACTGAAGCTTTCTTT
NA TRBD1 TRBJ1-2 TRBV6-6 CASSLPTGTLGYTF TGTGCCAGCAGTCTACCGACAGGGACTCTTGGCTACACCTTC
NA NA TRBJ2-3 TRBV7-6 CASSPILEGGSTDTQYF TGTGCCAGCAGCCCCATCCTTGAAGGGGGGTCCACAGATACGCAGTATTTT
once NA TRBJ1-5 TRBV4-1 CASSQPQHF TGCGCCAGCAGCCAGCCCCAGCATTTT
NA NA TRBJ2-7 TRBV11-2 CASSFSGNSGYEQYF TGTGCCAGCAGCTTCTCTGGGAATAGCGGATACGAGCAGTACTTC
NA NA TRBJ1-1 TRBV4-2 CASSQDAGTKGTEAFF TGTGCCAGCAGCCAAGATGCGGGGACAAAGGGCACTGAAGCTTTCTTT
NA TRBD1 TRBJ2-7 TRBV7-9 CASSSGTGPEQYF TGTGCCAGCAGCTCCGGGACAGGGCCCGAGCAGTACTTC
NA TRBD2 TRBJ2-3 TRBV7-8 CASSQGLAGVTDTQYF TGTGCCAGCAGCCAGGGACTAGCGGGAGTAACAGATACGCAGTATTTT
NA NA TRBJ2-1 TRBV2 CASSEDAGGEQFF TGTGCCAGCAGTGAAGACGCCGGGGGTGAGCAGTTCTTC
NA TRBD2 TRBJ2-7 TRBV7-6 CASSLGGGTLYEQYF TGTGCCAGCAGCTTAGGCGGGGGGACCCTTTACGAGCAGTACTTC
few TRBD1 TRBJ1-6 TRBV18 CASSPPTGGNSPLHF TGTGCCAGCTCACCCCCAACAGGGGGTAATTCACCCCTCCACTTT
NA NA TRBJ2-5 TRBV9 CASSVGLAQGAETQYF TGTGCCAGCAGCGTTGGACTAGCCCAGGGGGCAGAGACCCAGTACTTC
NA NA TRBJ1-2 TRBV6-1 CASSAEGSVDYGYTF TGTGCCAGCAGTGCTGAGGGGTCGGTCGACTATGGCTACACCTTC
NA NA TRBJ2-7 TRBV6-6 CASTMAGDYEQYF TGTGCCAGCACCATGGCAGGGGACTACGAGCAGTACTTC
NA NA TRBJ1-1 TRBV6-1 CANSGGGEAFF TGTGCCAACTCTGGGGGAGGCGAAGCTTTCTTT